The 25 T cell receptor beta chains below were found in one sample sequenced in a study of blood T cell repertoires in COVID-19. This table comes from immunoSEQ multiplex PCR, and its TCRdb copy is limited to in-frame clones, with some not included. The sample comprises some 190,000 clones, approximately 91% of which are singletons, and 1.5% to 2% rests with the top ten. Sequencing input: peripheral blood. These receptors originate from a man aged 18 to 30 with active or convalescent COVID-19.

This sequence joins TRBV29-1 and TRBJ1-1; TRBD1 might be the D (5 bases). Germline V gives CDR1 SQVTM, CDR2 ANQGSEA. This CDR3 comprises 13 residues. The V and J ends lost 7 bases and 1 base respectively, with 13 bases between them. The CDR3 sequence: CSAGGVANTEAFF. The CDR3 nucleotides are TGCAGCGCTGGGGGGGTGGCGAACACTGAAGCTTTCTTT. The complete variable domain, with remaining parts taken from reference TRBV29-1 and TRBJ1-1, reads SAVISQKPSRDICQRGTSLTIQCQVDSQVTMMFWYRQQPGQSLTLIATANQGSEATYESGFVIDKFPISRPNLTFSTLTVSNMSPEDSSIYLCSAGGVANTEAFFGQGTRLTVV.

As concerns this clone: The same CDR3 can be traced to other DNA sequences in this sample. The chain links TRBV9 to TRBJ2-3, with TRBD1 matching 7 bases. Per germline, CDR1 SGDLS and CDR2 YYNGEE. Trimming at V came to 3 bases and at J to 0 bases, leaving 4 bases not matched to a gene. This CDR3 is built from 15 residues. The CDR3 here is CASSAGTASTDTQYF. As DNA, the CDR3 is TGTGCCAGCAGCGCTGGGACAGCCAGCACAGATACGCAGTATTTT.

The chain recombines TRBV5-6 with TRBJ2-7; D might be TRBD2 (5 bases). Between the trimmed V and J ends, which lost 4 bases and 6 bases, there was a span of 11 bases. CDR1 is SGHDT, CDR2 YYEEEE, per germline. This CDR3 has 12 residues. In DNA, the CDR3 is TGTGCCAGCAGCCTGGGCGGGTTCGAGCAGTACTTC. Its protein product is CASSLGGFEQYF.

The rearrangement uses TRBV27 and TRBJ2-3, with D possibly matching TRBD2 (6 bases). Germline V gene lookup returns CDR1 MNHEY and CDR2 SMNVEV (reference sequence). CDR3 size: 13 residues. Trimming left V 3 bases short and J 4 bases short, with 8 bases between. For the CDR3, the DNA is TGTGCCAGCAGTTTCGGGAGAGCAGATACGCAGTATTTT. This gives the protein CASSFGRADTQYF.

The chain combines TRBV30 with TRBJ2-1, with 7 bases aligning to TRBD1. There are 13 residues in the CDR3. Trimming took 4 bases from V and 5 from J; bases not matched to a gene: 5. The germline CDR1 and CDR2 sequences are GTSNPN and SVGIG (reference sequence). The CDR3 spells CAWTRGNNNEQFF. The CDR3 region has the DNA TGTGCCTGGACCAGGGGGAATAACAATGAGCAGTTCTTC.

The rearrangement uses TRBV19 and TRBJ1-6, with unresolved D. Trimming pared 5 bases from V and 10 bases from J, leaving 12 bases between. Germline loops: CDR1 LNHDA, CDR2 SQIVND (reference sequence). The CDR3 sequence is 13 residues long. The CDR3 coding sequence is TGTGCCAGTAGTCTGAAGAGCAACTCACCCCTCCACTTT. As protein: CASSLKSNSPLHF. The full variable domain, its missing parts supplied by reference TRBV19 and TRBJ1-6, is DGGITQSPKYLFRKEGQNVTLSCEQNLNHDAMYWYRQDPGQGLRLIYYSQIVNDFQKGDIAEGYSVSREKKESFPLTVTSAQKNPTAFYLCASSLKSNSPLHFGNGTRLTVT.

This chain connects TRBV15 to TRBJ1-4, with 7 nucleotides matching TRBD1. V was pared by 5 bases and J by 0 bases, with 6 bases of the junction left unmatched. Looked up from germline, CDR1 is LNHNV and CDR2 is YYDKDF (reference sequence). CDR3 size: 16 residues. CDR3 DNA: TGTGCCACCAGCGGGGGACAGCTCACAACTAATGAAAAACTGTTTTTT. It is translated as CATSGGQLTTNEKLFF.

A few counts support this clone. The chain couples TRBV5-6 to TRBJ1-5; TRBD1 matches 8 bases. Trimming cost V 3 bases and J 5 bases; bases outside gene matches: 7. From germline, CDR1 is SGHDT and CDR2 YYEEEE. The CDR3 is 15 residues long. CDR3 residues: CASSSDRAWDQPQHF. The DNA for the CDR3 is TGTGCCAGCAGCTCGGACAGGGCATGGGATCAGCCCCAGCATTTT.

Worth noting for this clone: Other DNA sequences in the sample encode the same CDR3. The gene calls are TRBV7-9 and TRBJ1-2, with a tentative D call TRBD1 (6 bases). V was clipped by 1 base and J by 6 bases, with 12 bases between them. The CDR3 is 14 residues long. Germline CDR1 is SEHNR and CDR2 is FQNEAQ (reference sequence). In nucleotides, the CDR3 is TGTGCCAGCAGCTTAGTAGGAGAGGGGGATGGCTACACCTTC. Its protein product is CASSLVGEGDGYTF.

The chain recombines TRBV10-2 with TRBJ2-5; 8 nucleotides agree with TRBD2. Trimming cost V 8 bases and J 4 bases; bases outside gene matches: 6. Looked up from germline, CDR1 is WSHSY and CDR2 is SAAADI. This CDR3 is 13 amino acids long. The CDR3 DNA is TGCGCCAGCGCACCGGGAGGGGGAGAGACCCAGTACTTC. Protein: CASAPGGGETQYF.

The V and J genes are TRBV27 and TRBJ1-1, with 7 bases fitting TRBD1. Germline CDR1 is MNHEY and CDR2 is SMNVEV (reference sequence). The CDR3 covers 11 residues. V lost 8 bases, J lost 6 bases, and 3 bases stayed unmatched. As DNA, the CDR3 is TGTGCCAGCTCCGACAGGGCTGAAGCTTTCTTT. This encodes CASSDRAEAFF.

The V and J genes are TRBV19 and TRBJ2-7; 12 bases match TRBD2. The V gene end was trimmed by 4 bases and the J gene end by 6 bases; junction bases not matched to a gene: 7. The V gene's germline CDR1 is LNHDA and CDR2 SQIVND (reference sequence). CDR3 length equals 15 residues. The CDR3 nucleotides are TGTGCCAGTAGTAGACCTAGCGGGAGGGCCTCCGAGCAGTACTTC. This sequence encodes CASSRPSGRASEQYF. Using reference TRBV19 and TRBJ2-7 for the parts outside the CDR3, the full variable domain is DGGITQSPKYLFRKEGQNVTLSCEQNLNHDAMYWYRQDPGQGLRLIYYSQIVNDFQKGDIAEGYSVSREKKESFPLTVTSAQKNPTAFYLCASSRPSGRASEQYFGPGTRLTVT.

This clone was seen a single time. The chain has TRBV18 and TRBJ2-1, with a possible D match to TRBD1 (5 bases). This CDR3 has 13 amino acids. Trimming shortened V by 2 bases and J by 5 bases, and 7 bases separated the two germline ends. CDR1 is KGHSH, CDR2 LQKENI, per germline. The CDR3 region has the DNA TGTGCCAGCTCACCAAACAGGCACAATGAGCAGTTCTTC. As protein: CASSPNRHNEQFF.

This clone was counted between two and nine times. The rearrangement joins TRBV6-6 to TRBJ2-3; 9 positions agree with TRBD1. Trimming took 6 bases from V and 1 from J; bases not matched to a gene: 5. CDR3 length equals 15 residues. Germline V gives CDR1 MNHNY, CDR2 SVGAGI (reference sequence). The CDR3 sequence: CASRTGGFGTDTQYF. In DNA, the CDR3 is TGTGCCAGCAGAACAGGGGGCTTTGGCACAGATACGCAGTATTTT.

In DNA, the CDR3 is TGTGCCAGCAGCTTATTGGCACTCCCCCCAGGCTATGGCTACACCTTC. It encodes CASSLLALPPGYGYTF. The chain uses TRBV7-2 and TRBJ1-2, with D unclear. This CDR3 has 16 residues. With 2 bases removed from V and 4 bases from J, the gap between germline ends came to 17 bases. CDR1 and CDR2 (germline): SGHTA, FQGNSA.

The chain combines TRBV24-1 with TRBJ2-7; perhaps TRBD2 as D (6 bases). With 11 bases removed from V and 2 bases from J, the gap between germline ends came to 21 bases. The germline gives CDR1 KGHDR, CDR2 SFDVKD. CDR3 size: 15 residues. The CDR3 DNA sequence: TGTGCCATCCTATCAGTCTTCGGGAGAACCTACGAGCAGTACTTC. This translates into CAILSVFGRTYEQYF.

V gene TRBV4-1 combines with J gene TRBJ2-7, with D unresolved. The V gene lost 1 base and the J gene lost 0 bases, with 7 bases spanning the gap. The length of the CDR3 is 14 residues. CDR1 MGHRA and CDR2 YSYEKL come from the germline V gene. For the CDR3, the DNA is TGCGCCAGCAGCCAAGGAGCGTCCTCCTACGAGCAGTACTTC. Translation: CASSQGASSYEQYF.

The chain links TRBV15 to TRBJ2-1; TRBD1 agrees at 7 bases. The CDR3 sequence is 13 residues long. V lost 6 bases to trimming and J lost 10 bases; unmatched junction nucleotides: 9. Germline-derived CDR1 and CDR2 are LNHNV and YYDKDF (reference sequence). The CDR3 DNA is TGTGCCACCAGACAGGGGTTAAGTCTGGAGCAGTTCTTC. It codes for CATRQGLSLEQFF.

V is TRBV27 and J is TRBJ1-1; 7 positions match TRBD1. In germline, CDR1 is MNHEY, CDR2 SMNVEV (reference sequence). Losses at the gene ends were 3 bases for V and 4 bases for J; bases not matched to a gene: 5. This CDR3 region has 14 residues. CDR3 in amino acids: CASSLTGSGTEAFF. As DNA, the CDR3 is TGTGCCAGCAGTTTGACAGGGTCAGGCACTGAAGCTTTCTTT.

V is TRBV6-5 and J is TRBJ1-2; D gene unclear. V was shortened by 7 bases and J by 4 bases, with 16 bases between the two germline ends. The CDR3 has 14 residues. CDR1 is MNHEY, CDR2 SVGAGI, per germline. CDR3 sequence: CASMRPIRGYGYTF. In nucleotides, the CDR3 is TGTGCCAGCATGCGGCCGATCAGAGGCTATGGCTACACCTTC.

This chain's CDR3 is CASSLDLAGVWETQYF. As DNA, the CDR3 is TGTGCCAGCAGCTTGGACCTAGCGGGAGTCTGGGAGACCCAGTACTTC. The gene calls are TRBV7-6 and TRBJ2-5; 10 bases line up with TRBD2. CDR3 length equals 16 residues. Germline lookup yields CDR1 SGHVS and CDR2 FNYEAQ. V was pared by 3 bases and J by 5 bases, with 9 bases of the junction left unmatched.

The V and J genes are TRBV9 and TRBJ1-1, with 9 nucleotides matching TRBD1. CDR1 and CDR2 (germline): SGDLS, YYNGEE. The CDR3 loop spans 13 amino acids. V shed 4 bases and J 8 bases; nucleotides not matched to a gene: 6. CDR3 loop: CASSSGTGIEAFF. The CDR3 coding sequence is TGTGCCAGCAGCTCTGGGACAGGGATAGAAGCTTTCTTT.

This clone has just a few counts. The V gene is TRBV6-5, the J gene TRBJ2-6; a weak D match, TRBD2 (5 bases). V was pared by 4 bases and J by 3 bases, with 7 bases between. Germline loops: CDR1 MNHEY, CDR2 SVGAGI. The CDR3 spans 14 residues. CDR3 DNA sequence: TGTGCCAGCAGTTCAGGAGGTGGGGCCAACGTCCTGACTTTC. Residues: CASSSGGGANVLTF.

The chain links TRBV5-4 to TRBJ1-2; D is undetermined. The CDR3 contains 12 residues. Germline CDR1 and CDR2: SGHNT and YYREEE (reference sequence). V was pared by 5 bases and J by 4 bases, with 9 bases between. CDR3 nucleotides: TGTGCCAGCAGTAACACGGGCTATGGCTACACCTTC. It yields the protein CASSNTGYGYTF.

The chain uses TRBV29-1 and TRBJ2-7; D is possibly TRBD1 (5 bases). V was shortened by 6 bases and J by 1 base, with 10 bases between the two germline ends. This CDR3 comprises 12 residues. CDR1 is SQVTM, CDR2 ANQGSEA, per germline. CDR3 sequence: CSVLSGSYEQYF. CDR3 sequence (DNA): TGCAGCGTACTCTCAGGGTCCTACGAGCAGTACTTC.